Sequencing of this T cell receptor (beta chain) was carried out in a study of blood T cells in healthy people across ages (dated by TCRdb to the mid-2010s). Study-level background: Template switching captured roughly one uniquely barcoded TCR beta cDNA molecule per two T cells in model experiments. Using the same blood draw, the study looked at two additional independent replicas of 1 million unique cDNA reads for two donors, one aged 18 to 29 and the other aged 80 or older. Donors of different ages were randomly distributed across sequencing lanes to avoid experimental bias. To track age-related changes in TCR beta repertoire diversity, the study relied on deep sequencing normalized with unique cDNA molecular identifiers. Donors were grouped into four age groups: young (average approximately 15 years), middle-aged (roughly 40), aged (around 60) and long-lived (about 89). Broader findings and caveats from the paper: The long-lived group showed more naive CD4+ T cells, fewer expanded clones and increased TCR diversity than the aged group, suggesting age selection. Because the CMV infection status of the donors was unknown, age-related changes in expanded clonotypes may potentially have been confounded. Observed TCR beta diversity per million T cells fell roughly linearly with age, and a significant reduction was already apparent by age around 44. Since profiling was done on bulk unsorted PBMCs, naive and antigen-experienced compartments could not be conclusively compared. The percentage of naive T cells measured by flow cytometry correlated strongly with observed TCR beta diversity. Estimates of total diversity based on one million sequenced T cells were regarded as lower bounds and as underestimates.

With respect to this clonotype: This clone's antigen is unknown. No base quality information exists; no much larger clone differs at one position.

Library generation was performed with 5' RACE. Sequenced using an Illumina HiSeq 2500. The second PCR ran for roughly 6 to 11 cycles and used a J-beta primer mix along with a sample-barcoded 5' primer. Each TCR beta cDNA molecule received a unique molecular identifier from a template-switch 5' adaptor carrying 12 random nucleotides. Each sample yielded at least 3 million CDR3-containing paired-end reads. The Mint cDNA synthesis kit, primed by a TRBC-specific oligonucleotide, was used to synthesize first-strand cDNA from all RNA. Following uracil-DNA glycosylase treatment, a first 18-cycle PCR with universal primers M1SS and BC2_uni_R was performed on all cDNA. Per the authors' processing: For normalization, 1 million high-quality reads, each with a distinct molecular identifier, were randomly selected from each sample. Instead of being binned into consensus sequences, reads that shared molecular identifiers were thrown out. MiTCR, run with a Q25 quality threshold and the strictest error-elimination algorithm, handled CDR3 identification, clonotype clustering and error correction. Lower-bound total TCR beta diversity was estimated with a nonparametric unseen species model using Euler transformation. The public reads were run again by TCRdb, first through fastp at Q25 and then through MiXCR, and only productive beta chains were kept. Identical CDR3 proteins give one entry, which carries the most common genes and DNA. V and J calls and clone size were set by TCRdb, not the authors. This sample is represented by about 1.1 million distinct CDR3 sequences; under 40% of them were singletons. Approximately 14% of the sample is held by the ten biggest clonotypes.

Trimmed from V: 4 bases; trimmed from J: 7 bases; junction bases lacking a gene match: 9. Via the germline V gene, CDR1 is SGHNT and CDR2 YENEEA. From its cysteine to its phenylalanine, the CDR3 spans 16 amino acids. The only DNA kept is the CDR3, 48 bases in frame from the first base. Systemically healthy Caucasian individuals from Russia, some 38 in total and aged roughly 6 to 100 years, were included as donors. Around 10 milliliters of peripheral blood were drawn from each donor into EDTA-treated Vacutainer tubes. PBMCs were isolated by Ficoll-Paque density-gradient centrifugation, with at least 7 million obtained per sample. Total RNA, at least 5.5 micrograms per sample, was extracted from PBMCs with Trizol reagent. Naive CD45RAhigh/CD27high T cell percentages were measured by flow cytometry on a PBMC aliquot from every donor.

The sample taken for sequencing was blood. The sequence was obtained from a man aged 18 to 35 in good health. In this chain, TRBV11-3 is recombined with TRBJ2-1, with TRBD2 matching 11 junction bases. The sequenced DNA is TGTGCCAGCAGCTCCACCCTAGCGGGGGGTAATAATGAGCAGTTCTTC. This gives the protein CASSSTLAGGNNEQFF. With all but the CDR3 taken from the reference TRBV11-3 and TRBJ2-1 genes, the full variable domain is: EAGVVQSPRYKIIEKKQPVAFWCNPISGHNTLYWYLQNLGQGPELLIRYENEEAVDDSQLPKDRFSAERLKGVDSTLKIQPAELGDSAVYLCASSSTLAGGNNEQFFGPGTRLTVL.